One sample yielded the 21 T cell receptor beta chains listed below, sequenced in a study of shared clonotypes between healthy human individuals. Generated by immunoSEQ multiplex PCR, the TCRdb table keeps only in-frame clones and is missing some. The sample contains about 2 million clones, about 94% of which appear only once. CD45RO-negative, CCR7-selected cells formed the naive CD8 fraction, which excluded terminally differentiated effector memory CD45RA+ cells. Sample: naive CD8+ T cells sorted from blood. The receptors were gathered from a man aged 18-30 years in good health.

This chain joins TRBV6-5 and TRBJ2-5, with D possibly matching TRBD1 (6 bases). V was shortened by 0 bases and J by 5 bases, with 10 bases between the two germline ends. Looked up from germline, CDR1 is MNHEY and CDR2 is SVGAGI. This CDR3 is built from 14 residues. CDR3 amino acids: CASSYSRQGETQYF. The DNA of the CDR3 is TGTGCCAGCAGTTACTCGAGGCAGGGGGAGACCCAGTACTTC.

CDR3 residues: CASSVEGTVNYGYTF. CDR3 DNA: TGTGCCAGCAGCGTAGAGGGGACGGTTAACTATGGCTACACCTTC. The chain combines TRBV9 with TRBJ1-2, with D perhaps matching TRBD1 (5 bases). Trimming took 0 bases from V and 1 from J, leaving 10 bases between them. The CDR3 is 15 amino acids. Germline assignment: CDR1 SGDLS and CDR2 YYNGEE.

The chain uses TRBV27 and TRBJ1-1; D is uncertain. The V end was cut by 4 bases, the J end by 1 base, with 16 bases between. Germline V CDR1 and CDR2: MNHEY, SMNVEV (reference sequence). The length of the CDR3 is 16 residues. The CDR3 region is CASSSAGISQNTEAFF. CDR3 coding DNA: TGTGCCAGCAGTTCAGCCGGGATAAGCCAGAACACTGAAGCTTTCTTT.

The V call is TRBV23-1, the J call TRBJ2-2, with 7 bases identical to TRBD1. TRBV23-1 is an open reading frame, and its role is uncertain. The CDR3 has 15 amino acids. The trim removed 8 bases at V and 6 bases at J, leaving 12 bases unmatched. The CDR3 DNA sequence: TGCGCCAGCCCGACTGGGACAGAGGGACCCGGGGAGCTGTTTTTT. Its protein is CASPTGTEGPGELFF.

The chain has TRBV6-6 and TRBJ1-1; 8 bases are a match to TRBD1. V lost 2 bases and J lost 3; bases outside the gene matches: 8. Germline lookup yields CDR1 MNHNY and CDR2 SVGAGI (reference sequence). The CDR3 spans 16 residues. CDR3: CASSYGGRGLDTEAFF. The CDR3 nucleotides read TGTGCCAGCAGTTACGGTGGCAGGGGGCTCGACACTGAAGCTTTCTTT.

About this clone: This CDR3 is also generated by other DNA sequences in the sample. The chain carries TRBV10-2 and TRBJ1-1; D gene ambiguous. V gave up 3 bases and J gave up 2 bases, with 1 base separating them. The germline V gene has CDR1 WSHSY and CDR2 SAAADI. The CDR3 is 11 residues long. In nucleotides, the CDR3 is TGCGCCAGCAGTGAAAACACTGAAGCTTTCTTT. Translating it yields CASSENTEAFF.

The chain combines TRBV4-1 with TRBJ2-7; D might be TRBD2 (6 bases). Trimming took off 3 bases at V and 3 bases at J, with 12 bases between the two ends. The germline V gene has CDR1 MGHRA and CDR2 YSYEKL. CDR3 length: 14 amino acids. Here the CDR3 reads CASSHPGLGYEQYF. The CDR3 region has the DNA TGCGCCAGCAGCCACCCGGGACTGGGCTACGAGCAGTACTTC.

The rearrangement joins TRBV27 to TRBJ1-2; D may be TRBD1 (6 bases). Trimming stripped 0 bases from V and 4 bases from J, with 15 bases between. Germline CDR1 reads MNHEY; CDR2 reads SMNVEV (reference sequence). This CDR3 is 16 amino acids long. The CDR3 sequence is CASSLSIGGSFYGYTF. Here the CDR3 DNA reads TGTGCCAGCAGTTTATCGATCGGGGGCAGCTTCTATGGCTACACCTTC.

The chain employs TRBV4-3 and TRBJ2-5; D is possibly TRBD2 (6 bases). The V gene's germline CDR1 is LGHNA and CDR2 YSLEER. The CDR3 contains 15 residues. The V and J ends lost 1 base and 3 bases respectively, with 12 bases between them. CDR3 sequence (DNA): TGCGCCAGCAGCCAAGCCTTAGCGGCGGAAGAGACCCAGTACTTC. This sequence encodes CASSQALAAEETQYF.

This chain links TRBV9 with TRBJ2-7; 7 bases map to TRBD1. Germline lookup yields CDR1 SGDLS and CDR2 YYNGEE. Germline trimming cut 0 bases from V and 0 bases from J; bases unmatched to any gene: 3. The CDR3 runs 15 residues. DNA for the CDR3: TGTGCCAGCAGCGTAGGGGACAGTCGCTCCTACGAGCAGTACTTC. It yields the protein CASSVGDSRSYEQYF.

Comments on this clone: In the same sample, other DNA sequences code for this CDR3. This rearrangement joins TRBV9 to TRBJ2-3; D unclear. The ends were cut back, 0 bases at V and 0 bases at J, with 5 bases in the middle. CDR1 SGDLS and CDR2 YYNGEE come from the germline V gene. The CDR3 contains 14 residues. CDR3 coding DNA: TGTGCCAGCAGCGTAGGCGGAAGCACAGATACGCAGTATTTT. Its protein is CASSVGGSTDTQYF.

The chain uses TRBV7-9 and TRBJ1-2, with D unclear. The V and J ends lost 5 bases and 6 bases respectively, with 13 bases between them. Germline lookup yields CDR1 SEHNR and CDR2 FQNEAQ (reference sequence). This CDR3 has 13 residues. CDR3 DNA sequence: TGTGCCAGCAGCCACTCTAGCCTGCATGGCTACACCTTC. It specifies CASSHSSLHGYTF.

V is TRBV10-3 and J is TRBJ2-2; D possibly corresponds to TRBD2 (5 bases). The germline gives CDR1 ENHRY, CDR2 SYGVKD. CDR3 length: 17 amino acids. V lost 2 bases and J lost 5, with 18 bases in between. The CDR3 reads CAISEGFGDVRTGELFF. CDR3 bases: TGTGCCATCAGTGAGGGATTCGGGGATGTGAGGACCGGGGAGCTGTTTTTT.

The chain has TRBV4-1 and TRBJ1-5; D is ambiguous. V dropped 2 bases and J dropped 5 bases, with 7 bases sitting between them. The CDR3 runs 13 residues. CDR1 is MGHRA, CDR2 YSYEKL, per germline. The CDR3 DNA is TGCGCCAGCAGCCAAATCACATATCAGCCCCAGCATTTT. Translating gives CASSQITYQPQHF.

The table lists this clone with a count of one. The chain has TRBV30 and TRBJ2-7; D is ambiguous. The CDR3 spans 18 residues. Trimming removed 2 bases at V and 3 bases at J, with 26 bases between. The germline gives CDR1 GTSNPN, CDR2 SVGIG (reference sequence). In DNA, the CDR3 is TGTGCCTGGAGTCCCCGTATAGCCCCGACGTTAGGTTTCTACGAGCAGTACTTC. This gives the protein CAWSPRIAPTLGFYEQYF.

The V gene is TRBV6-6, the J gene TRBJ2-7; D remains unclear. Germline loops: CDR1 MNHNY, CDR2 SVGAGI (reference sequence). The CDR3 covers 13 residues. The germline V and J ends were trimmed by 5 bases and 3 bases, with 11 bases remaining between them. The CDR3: CASSGWRDYEQYF. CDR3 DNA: TGTGCCAGCAGTGGGTGGCGCGACTACGAGCAGTACTTC.

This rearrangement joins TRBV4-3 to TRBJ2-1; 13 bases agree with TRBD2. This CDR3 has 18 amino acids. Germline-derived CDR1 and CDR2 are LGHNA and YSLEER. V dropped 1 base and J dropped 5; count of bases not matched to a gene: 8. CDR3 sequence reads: CASSQVFGLAGANNEQFF. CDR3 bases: TGCGCCAGCAGCCAAGTTTTTGGACTAGCGGGAGCAAACAATGAGCAGTTCTTC.

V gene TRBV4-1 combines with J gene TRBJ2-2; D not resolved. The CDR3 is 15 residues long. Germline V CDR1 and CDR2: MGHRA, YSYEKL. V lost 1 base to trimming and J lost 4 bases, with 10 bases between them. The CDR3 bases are TGCGCCAGCAGCCAAGTTGACACTACCACCGGGGAGCTGTTTTTT. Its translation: CASSQVDTTTGELFF.

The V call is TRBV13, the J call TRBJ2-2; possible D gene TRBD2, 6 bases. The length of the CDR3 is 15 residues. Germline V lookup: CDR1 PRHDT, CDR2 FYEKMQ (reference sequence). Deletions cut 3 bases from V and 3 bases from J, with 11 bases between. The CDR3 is CASSLGLEDTGELFF. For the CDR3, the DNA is TGTGCCAGCAGCTTGGGACTGGAAGACACCGGGGAGCTGTTTTTT.

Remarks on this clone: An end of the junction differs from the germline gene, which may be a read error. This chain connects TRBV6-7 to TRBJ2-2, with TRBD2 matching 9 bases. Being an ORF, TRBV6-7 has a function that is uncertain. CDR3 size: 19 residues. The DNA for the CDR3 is TGTGCCAGCAGTGTATCCTTTCGGCGGGAGGGCCGGAACACCGGGGAGCCGTTTTTT. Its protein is CASSVSFRREGRNTGEPFF.

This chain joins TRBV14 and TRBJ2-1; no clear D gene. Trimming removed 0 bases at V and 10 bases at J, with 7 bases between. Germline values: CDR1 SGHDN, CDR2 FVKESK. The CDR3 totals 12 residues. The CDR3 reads CASSQDGKEQFF. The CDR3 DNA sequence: TGTGCCAGCAGCCAAGATGGGAAGGAGCAGTTCTTC.